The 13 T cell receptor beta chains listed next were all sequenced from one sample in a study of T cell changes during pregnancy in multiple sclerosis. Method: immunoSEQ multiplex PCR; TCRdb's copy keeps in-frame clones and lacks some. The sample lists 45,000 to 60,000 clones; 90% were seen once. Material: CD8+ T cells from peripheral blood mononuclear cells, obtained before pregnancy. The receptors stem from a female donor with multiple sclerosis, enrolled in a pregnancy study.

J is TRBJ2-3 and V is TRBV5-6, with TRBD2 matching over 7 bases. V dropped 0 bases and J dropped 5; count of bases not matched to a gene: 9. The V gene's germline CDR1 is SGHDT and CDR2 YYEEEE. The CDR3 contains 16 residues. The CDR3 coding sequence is TGTGCCAGCAGCTTGGGGGCGGGGGATTGGGGAGATACGCAGTATTTT. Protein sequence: CASSLGAGDWGDTQYF.

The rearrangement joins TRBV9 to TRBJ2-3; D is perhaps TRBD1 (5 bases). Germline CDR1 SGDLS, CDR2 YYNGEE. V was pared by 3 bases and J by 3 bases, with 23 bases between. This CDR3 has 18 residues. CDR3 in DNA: TGTGCCAGCAGCGCGAACCCGACAGCTACTCTACGTACAGATACGCAGTATTTT. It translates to CASSANPTATLRTDTQYF.

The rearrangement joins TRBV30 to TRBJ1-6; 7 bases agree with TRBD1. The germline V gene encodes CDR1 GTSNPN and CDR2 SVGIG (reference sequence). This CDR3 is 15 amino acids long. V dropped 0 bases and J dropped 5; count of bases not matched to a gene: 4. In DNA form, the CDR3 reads TGTGCCTGGAGTGTAATAGGACAGGATAATTCACCCCTCCACTTT. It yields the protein CAWSVIGQDNSPLHF.

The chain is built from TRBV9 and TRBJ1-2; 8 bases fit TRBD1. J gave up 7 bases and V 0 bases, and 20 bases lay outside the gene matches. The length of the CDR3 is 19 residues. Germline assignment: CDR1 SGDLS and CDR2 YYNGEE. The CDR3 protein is CASSVARGLSGGEVSGYTF. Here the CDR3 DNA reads TGTGCCAGCAGCGTAGCCAGGGGCCTATCAGGGGGCGAAGTGTCTGGCTACACCTTC.

For the CDR3, the DNA is TGTGCCAGCAATGGGGGACAGGGGGGCGATGAGCAGTTCTTC. It specifies CASNGGQGGDEQFF. The chain employs TRBV9 and TRBJ2-1; 11 positions agree with TRBD1. This CDR3 comprises 14 residues. Losses at the gene ends were 6 bases for V and 8 bases for J; bases not matched to a gene: 7. From germline, CDR1 is SGDLS and CDR2 YYNGEE.

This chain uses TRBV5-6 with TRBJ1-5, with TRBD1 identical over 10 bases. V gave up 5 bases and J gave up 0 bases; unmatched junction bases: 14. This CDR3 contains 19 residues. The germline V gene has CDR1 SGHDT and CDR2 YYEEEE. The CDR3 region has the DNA TGTGCCAGCAGTTCAGCCCGGGACAGGGGAATATATAGCAATCAGCCCCAGCATTTT. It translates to CASSSARDRGIYSNQPQHF.

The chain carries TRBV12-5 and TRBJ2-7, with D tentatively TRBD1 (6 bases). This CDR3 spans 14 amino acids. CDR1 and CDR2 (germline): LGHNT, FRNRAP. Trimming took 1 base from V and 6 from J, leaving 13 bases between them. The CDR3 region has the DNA TGTGCTAGTGGTTTGGGCGGACAGATTGGCGAGCAGTACTTC. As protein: CASGLGGQIGEQYF.

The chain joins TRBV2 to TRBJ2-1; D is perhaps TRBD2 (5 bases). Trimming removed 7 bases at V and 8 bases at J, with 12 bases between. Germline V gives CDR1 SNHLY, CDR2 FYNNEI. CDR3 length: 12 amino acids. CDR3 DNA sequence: TGTGCCAGCACCGCGCCTAGCTATGAGCAGTTCTTC. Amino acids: CASTAPSYEQFF.

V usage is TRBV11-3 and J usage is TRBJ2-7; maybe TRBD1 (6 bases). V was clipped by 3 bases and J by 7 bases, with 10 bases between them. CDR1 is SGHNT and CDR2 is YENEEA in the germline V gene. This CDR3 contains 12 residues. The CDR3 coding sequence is TGTGCCAGCAGCTTCGCTACAGGGGAGCAGTACTTC. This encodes CASSFATGEQYF.

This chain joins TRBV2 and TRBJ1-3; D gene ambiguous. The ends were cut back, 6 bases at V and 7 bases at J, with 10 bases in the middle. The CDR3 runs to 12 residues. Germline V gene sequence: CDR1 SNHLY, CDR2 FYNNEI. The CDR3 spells CASRAGLNTIYF. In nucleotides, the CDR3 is TGTGCCAGCAGGGCAGGTTTGAACACCATATATTTT.

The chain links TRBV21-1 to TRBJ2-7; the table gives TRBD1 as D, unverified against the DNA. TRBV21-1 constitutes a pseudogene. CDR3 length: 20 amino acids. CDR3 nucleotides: TGTGCCAGCAGCAAAAGCCGGCGTAGAGGACAGCCTTCCCCCTATTACGAGCAGTACTTC. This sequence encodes CASSKSRRRGQPSPYYEQYF.

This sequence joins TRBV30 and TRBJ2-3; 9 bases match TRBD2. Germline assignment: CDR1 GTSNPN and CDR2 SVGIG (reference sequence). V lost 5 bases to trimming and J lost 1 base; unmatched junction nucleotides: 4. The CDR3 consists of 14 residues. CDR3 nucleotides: TGTGCCTGGCAGCGGGGGGTCGGCACAGATACGCAGTATTTT. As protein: CAWQRGVGTDTQYF.

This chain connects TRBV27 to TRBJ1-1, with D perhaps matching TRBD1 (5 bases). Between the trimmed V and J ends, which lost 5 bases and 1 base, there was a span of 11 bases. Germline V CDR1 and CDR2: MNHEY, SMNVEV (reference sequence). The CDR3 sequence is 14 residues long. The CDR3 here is CASSPDSKNTEAFF. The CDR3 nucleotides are TGTGCCAGCAGTCCTGACAGTAAGAACACTGAAGCTTTCTTT.